The present T cell receptor (beta chain) was sequenced within a study of T cells after yellow fever vaccination. Study outcomes and limitations: Researchers cautioned that FACS-sorted repertoires could harbor abundant clonotypes contaminating from the bulk population. Subsequent to the booster, the majority of primary-vaccination clones reappeared (around 96% CD4, 70% to 90% CD8). Some clonotypes, a small share, were shared between CD4 and CD8 compartments.

Remarks on this clonotype: The antigen remains undetermined.

V lost 4 bases and J lost 0; bases outside the gene matches: 2. CDR1 and CDR2 from the germline V gene are LGHNA and YNFKEQ. The CDR3 spans 15 residues. Using its own MiXCR run on the 5' RACE reads, TCRdb lists one record per CDR3 protein. The repertoire includes hundreds of thousands of distinct CDR3 sequences, roughly 8.7% of them detected once, and about a sixth sits in the top ten. The chain combines TRBV4-2 with TRBJ2-2; 7 nucleotides agree with TRBD1. Material: PBMCs, obtained on the day of the first yellow fever vaccination. This clonotype was obtained from a man between 18 and 29 years old who received the YFV17D yellow fever vaccine. CDR3 sequence (DNA): TGTGCCAGCAGCCCACAGGGGTCGAACACCGGGGAGCTGTTTTTT. Its translation: CASSPQGSNTGELFF.